This T cell receptor beta chain was recovered during a study of beta chain features in type 1 diabetes. Findings of the study overall: A cDNA-based sequencing approach could over-represent cells with high TCR expression.

The entirety of the isolated RNA underwent reverse transcription, so expressed TCRB transcripts were sequenced. TCRdb keeps only in-frame clones here, not all; method: immunoSEQ multiplex PCR. The data show some 400,000 clones, roughly 15% seen once. The ends were cut back, 5 bases at V and 4 bases at J, with 12 bases in the middle. The germline CDR1 and CDR2 sequences are SEHNR and FQNEAQ (reference sequence). The CDR3 has 14 residues. On this clone: Its antigen is unidentified.

The sequencing sample was made of naive CD4+ T cells from blood. The chain recombines TRBV7-9 with TRBJ2-1, with D unresolved. This receptor was identified in a woman under 30 in good health. CDR3 residues: CASSLGLPYNEQFF. The DNA for the CDR3 is TGTGCCAGCAGCCTAGGTCTACCTTACAATGAGCAGTTCTTC. Filled out from reference TRBV7-9 and TRBJ2-1, the complete variable domain reads DTGVSQNPRHKITKRGQNVTFRCDPISEHNRLYWYRQTLGQGPEFLTYFQNEAQLEKSRLLSDRFSAERPKGSFSTLEIQRTEQGDSAMYLCASSLGLPYNEQFFGPGTRLTVL.